The T cell receptor (beta chain) described here comes from a study of blood T cell repertoires in COVID-19. The CDR3 totals 14 residues. Germline assignment: CDR1 SEHNR and CDR2 FQNEAQ (reference sequence). The V end lost 2 bases, the J end lost 8 bases, and 10 bases lay between the germline ends. Sequencing used immunoSEQ multiplex PCR; TCRdb keeps in-frame clones, though not all of them. The top ten clones hold around 3.1% of a sample with about 52,000 clones, 90% of them seen once. This clone was seen only a few times. The chain carries TRBV7-9 and TRBJ1-6, with D maybe TRBD1 (5 bases). Sequenced sample: peripheral blood. This receptor was taken from a human donor in a cohort sampled during active COVID-19. CDR3: CASSLQGSDSPLHF. In DNA form, the CDR3 reads TGTGCCAGCAGCTTACAGGGATCGGATTCACCCCTCCACTTT.